This T cell receptor beta chain was sequenced in a study of cytomegalovirus exposure and HLA in healthy donors. Though probably carrying unrecorded immune exposures, donors were nominally healthy at sampling. Findings and limits, study-wide: The availability of immune exposure information extended only to CMV serostatus. Among TCR beta chains, those listed as cytomegalovirus-associated numbered more than 150. Many donors shared some public TCRs, even though most TCR sequences were rare.

Turning to this clone: Antigen: not known.

Unmatched junction bases numbered 6, after V lost 5 bases and J lost 7 bases. Germline CDR1 reads MDHEN; CDR2 reads SYDVKM. The CDR3 has 14 amino acids. PCR was performed using 60 Vbeta and 13 Jbeta primers. Clones were sequenced by immunoSEQ multiplex PCR, and TCRdb holds only the in-frame ones, with some missing. The repertoire consists of 150,000 to 200,000 clones, with roughly 80% occurring once and the leading ten covering 7% to 9%. The sample taken for sequencing was PBMCs. The chain links TRBV28 to TRBJ2-1; TRBD1 aligns across 9 bases. The source is a male donor in good health and CMV-seropositive. This CDR3 reads CASSPRQGGNEQFF. Here the CDR3 DNA reads TGTGCCAGCAGTCCCCGACAGGGGGGGAATGAGCAGTTCTTC.